A single T cell receptor beta chain is shown here with its context. Its specificity is unknown. The data belong to a study of OX40 agonist ivuxolimab in advanced cancers. Study as a whole: Age averaged about 62 years (range about 23 to 85), and more than 80% were male. Overall study findings and caveats: Averaged across samples, CD8+ T cells carried more expanded clones than CD4+ did. Nonresponders, in some cases, also had low normalized T-cell clonal expansion.

Germline CDR1 LNHNV, CDR2 YYDKDF (reference sequence). V was trimmed by 4 bases and J by 0 bases, leaving 14 bases between them. This CDR3 region has 16 residues. The protocol was immunoSEQ multiplex PCR, while the TCRdb copy is restricted to in-frame clones and leaves out a portion. The repertoire holds 55,000 to 85,000 clones, with 85% as singletons. The chain uses TRBV15 and TRBJ2-3; D is possibly TRBD2 (6 bases). The sequence derives from an adult with an advanced solid tumor such as melanoma, head and neck, liver or kidney cancer. The sample was CD4+ or CD8+ T cells sorted from blood, taken in a trial of the OX40 agonist ivuxolimab. In nucleotides, the CDR3 is TGTGCCACCAGCAATGGGGCGGGGCGAAGCACAGATACGCAGTATTTT. As protein: CATSNGAGRSTDTQYF.